These 10 T cell receptor beta chains originate from one sample sequenced in a study of blood T cell repertoires in COVID-19. Profiled with immunoSEQ multiplex PCR; TCRdb holds only in-frame clones, not every one. Of roughly 160,000 clones detected, about 83% appear once; the ten largest clones hold under 3.5%. The material sequenced was peripheral blood. Receptors were obtained from a woman older than 75 with COVID-19, enrolled during active disease.

The chain links TRBV27 to TRBJ2-1, with D possibly matching TRBD1 (7 bases). This CDR3 is 13 amino acids long. V dropped 6 bases and J dropped 7 bases, with 13 bases sitting between them. Germline loops: CDR1 MNHEY, CDR2 SMNVEV (reference sequence). The CDR3 nucleotides read TGTGCCAGCAGACTCAGGGGGAGGAATGAGCAGTTCTTC. Translating it yields CASRLRGRNEQFF.

The chain carries TRBV6-2 or TRBV6-3 and TRBJ1-1; D perhaps matches TRBD1 (5 bases). V lost 7 bases and J 1 base, leaving 16 bases between the germline ends. CDR1 and CDR2 from the germline V gene are MNHEY and SVGEGT. This CDR3 is 15 amino acids long. Here the CDR3 DNA reads TGTGCCAGCACCCCCCTCGGGGGTAGGAACACTGAAGCTTTCTTT. It codes for CASTPLGGRNTEAFF.

This clone has only a few counts. This CDR3 reads CASLGITEAFF. In DNA form, the CDR3 reads TGTGCCAGCTTGGGCATCACTGAAGCTTTCTTT. The rearrangement uses TRBV7-9 and TRBJ1-1; D unresolved. V was pared by 8 bases and J by 4 bases, with 8 bases between. This CDR3 comprises 11 residues. Germline V gene sequence: CDR1 SEHNR, CDR2 FQNEAQ (reference sequence). Full variable domain (remainder filled in from reference TRBV7-9 and TRBJ1-1): DTGVSQNPRHKITKRGQNVTFRCDPISEHNRLYWYRQTLGQGPEFLTYFQNEAQLEKSRLLSDRFSAERPKGSFSTLEIQRTEQGDSAMYLCASLGITEAFFGQGTRLTVV.

The J gene is TRBJ2-5, the V gene TRBV30; 10 positions agree with TRBD2. From germline, CDR1 is GTSNPN and CDR2 SVGIG (reference sequence). The CDR3 spans 16 residues. V shed 0 bases, J shed 5 bases, and the junction held 9 bases outside the gene matches. The CDR3 is CAWSVLAGGVWETQYF. The CDR3 DNA reads TGTGCCTGGAGTGTATTAGCGGGAGGCGTTTGGGAGACCCAGTACTTC.

Only a few counts were recorded for this clone. V usage is TRBV27 and J usage is TRBJ1-1; D might be TRBD1 (6 bases). CDR1 is MNHEY and CDR2 is SMNVEV in the germline V gene (reference sequence). The length of the CDR3 is 13 residues. Trimming pared 6 bases from V and 1 base from J, leaving 9 bases between. The CDR3 region has the DNA TGTGCCAGCAGCTCACAGGGGAACACTGAAGCTTTCTTT. Protein product: CASSSQGNTEAFF.

The chain combines TRBV11-2 with TRBJ1-6; D gene uncertain. The CDR3 runs to 16 residues. V shed 1 base and J shed 4 bases, with 11 bases lying between them. Germline values: CDR1 SGHAT, CDR2 FQNNGV. The CDR3, as DNA: TGTGCCAGCAGCTTAGCGGGTCGGGGATATAATTCACCCCTCCACTTT. This gives the protein CASSLAGRGYNSPLHF.

The chain couples TRBV28 to TRBJ2-2, with D maybe TRBD1 (5 bases). This CDR3 is 12 amino acids long. CDR1 MDHEN and CDR2 SYDVKM come from the germline V gene. V was trimmed by 4 bases and J by 5 bases, leaving 5 bases between them. Here the CDR3 reads CASSSGTGELFF. In DNA form, the CDR3 reads TGTGCCAGCAGTTCAGGGACCGGGGAGCTGTTTTTT. The whole variable domain, remainder taken from reference TRBV28 and TRBJ2-2, is DVKVTQSSRYLVKRTGEKVFLECVQDMDHENMFWYRQDPGLGLRLIYFSYDVKMKEKGDIPEGYSVSREKKERFSLILESASTNQTSMYLCASSSGTGELFFGEGSRLTVL.

The chain recombines TRBV5-1 with TRBJ2-5; the match to TRBD2 covers 10 bases. Unmatched junction bases numbered 3, after V lost 6 bases and J lost 4 bases. The CDR3 covers 13 residues. CDR1 and CDR2 from the germline V gene are SGHRS and YFSETQ. CDR3 region: CASTLAGVETQYF. Here the CDR3 DNA reads TGCGCCAGCACGCTAGCGGGAGTAGAGACCCAGTACTTC.

This clone was counted only a few times. The rearrangement uses TRBV24-1 and TRBJ2-1, with 11 nucleotides matching TRBD2. Germline CDR1 reads KGHDR; CDR2 reads SFDVKD. CDR3 length: 16 residues. V shed 5 bases and J 8 bases; nucleotides not matched to a gene: 10. CDR3 DNA: TGTGCCACCAGTGCCACTAGCGGGAGAGGTGCCTATGAGCAGTTCTTC. Its protein product is CATSATSGRGAYEQFF.

The rearrangement joins TRBV5-1 to TRBJ1-2, with 8 bases that match TRBD1. Per the germline V gene, CDR1 is SGHRS and CDR2 is YFSETQ. The CDR3 is 14 amino acids. V dropped 4 bases and J dropped 4; count of bases not matched to a gene: 6. The CDR3 loop is CASSTRTGTYGYTF. The CDR3 nucleotides read TGCGCCAGCAGCACCCGGACAGGGACCTATGGCTACACCTTC.